Listed below are T cell receptor beta chains from one sample, sequenced in a study of T cell responses to AZD1222 COVID-19 vaccine. The repertoire was sequenced with immunoSEQ multiplex PCR; TCRdb's copy has only in-frame clones and lacks some. The sample holds about 97,000 clones; more than 85% are singletons and the top ten take under 8.5%. This specimen was peripheral blood, taken on day 0 of AZD1222 vaccination. These receptors were obtained from an adult in good health. The CDR3 runs from the conserved cysteine through the conserved F or W. A D gene is named only where the DNA matches it firmly. Some rows mark clone size as missing; the rest say once, few, many or name a class of expanded clone.

.,TRBV5-6,.,TRBJ2-1,TGTGCCAGCAGCTTCACGATTAGTTCCTACAATGAGCAGTTCTTC,CASSFTISSYNEQFF
.,TRBV5-6,.,TRBJ2-5,TGTGCCAGCAAACCGGGGGCCCAAGAGACCCAGTACTTC,CASKPGAQETQYF
.,TRBV19,.,TRBJ2-1,TGTGCCAGTAGTATAGAGCTCTTGAGCTCCTACAATGAGCAGTTCTTC,CASSIELLSSYNEQFF
TRBD1,TRBV7-2,few,TRBJ2-7,TGTGCCAGCAGCGCAGGGACAGGGGATGGCTACGAGCAGTACTTC,CASSAGTGDGYEQYF
.,TRBV5-1,few,TRBJ2-5,TGCGCCAGCAGCTTGACGGAGACCCAGTACTTC,CASSLTETQYF
.,TRBV5-1,.,TRBJ2-1,TGCGCCAGCAGCCTGGAGGCCGGCTGGGCCCACAATGAGCAGTTCTTC,CASSLEAGWAHNEQFF
.,TRBV5-4,.,TRBJ2-7,TGTGCCAGCAGCTTGGCAGACAGATCCTACGAGCAGTACTTC,CASSLADRSYEQYF
TRBD1,TRBV7-2,.,TRBJ1-6,TGTGCCAGCAGCTTACTGGGACAGCATAATTCACCCCTCCACTTT,CASSLLGQHNSPLHF
TRBD1,TRBV5-4,few,TRBJ2-7,TGTGCCAGCAGCTTGTACGAACAGGGGGACCACGAGCAGTACTTC,CASSLYEQGDHEQYF
.,TRBV19,.,TRBJ1-5,TGTGCCAGTAGTTCCACGGATAGCAATCAGCCCCAGCATTTT,CASSSTDSNQPQHF
.,TRBV5-1,.,TRBJ1-1,TGCGCCAGCAGCTTGGGTCCCCTTGAATTGAACACTGAAGCTTTCTTT,CASSLGPLELNTEAFF
.,TRBV9,.,TRBJ1-1,TGTGCCAGCAGCGTAACCCCGAACACTGAAGCTTTCTTT,CASSVTPNTEAFF
TRBD1,TRBV30,.,TRBJ1-5,TGTGCCTGGAGTACCGGGACAGAGAGACAGCCCCAGCATTTT,CAWSTGTERQPQHF
.,TRBV6-6,.,TRBJ1-2,TGTGCCAGCAGTTACTCCGGGGGGGAATCCTACTATGGCTACACCTTC,CASSYSGGESYYGYTF
.,TRBV19,.,TRBJ1-5,TGTGCCAGTAGTATAGTTGGGGGACTGAGCAATCAGCCCCAGCATTTT,CASSIVGGLSNQPQHF
TRBD2,TRBV7-2,few,TRBJ2-7,TGTGCCAGCAGCTTAGTGCGGGACTACTCCTACGAGCAGTACTTC,CASSLVRDYSYEQYF
TRBD2,TRBV5-4,.,TRBJ2-7,TGTGCCAGCAGCTCAACTAGCGGGACGATCTACGAGCAGTACTTC,CASSSTSGTIYEQYF
TRBD1,TRBV5-1,.,TRBJ2-1,TGCGCCAGCAGCTTGGGGGCCGACAGGGGGCTTAATGAGCAGTTCTTC,CASSLGADRGLNEQFF
TRBD1,TRBV19,few,TRBJ1-4,TGTGCCAGTAGTCCCGACTCAGGGGGCAGTGAAAAACTGTTTTTT,CASSPDSGGSEKLFF
TRBD1,TRBV7-2,.,TRBJ1-1,TGTGCCAGCAGCTCGGACAGGGTCGGGTTGAACACTGAAGCTTTCTTT,CASSSDRVGLNTEAFF
.,TRBV28,.,TRBJ1-4,TGTGCCAGCAGTTTAGGCGGGGAAAAACTGTTTTTT,CASSLGGEKLFF
.,TRBV5-1,.,TRBJ1-2,TGCGCCAGCAGCTTGGAGGGCAGGGATGGCTACACCTTC,CASSLEGRDGYTF
TRBD1,TRBV5-7,.,TRBJ2-7,TGTGCCAGCAGCCTCGTTCGGACAGGGGGCCCGTACGAGCAGTACTTC,CASSLVRTGGPYEQYF
.,TRBV7-9,.,TRBJ2-1,TGTGCCAGCAGCTTAGTGGTCAGGGAAGGGCAGTTCTTC,CASSLVVREGQFF
.,TRBV6-5,.,TRBJ1-5,TGTGCCAGCAGTTACTCGTCGTGGGATCAGCCCCAGCATTTT,CASSYSSWDQPQHF
TRBD1,TRBV15,.,TRBJ1-2,TGTGCCACCAGCACCTACCGGACAGGGTCCAATTTGGGCTACACCTTC,CATSTYRTGSNLGYTF
.,TRBV19,.,TRBJ2-2,TGTGCCAGTAGGGGGCAGGGATTGACCGGGGAGCTGTTTTTT,CASRGQGLTGELFF
.,TRBV7-3,.,TRBJ2-1,TGTGCCAGCTCCCTCGGAAATGAGCAGTTCTTC,CASSLGNEQFF
TRBD1,TRBV19,.,TRBJ1-1,TGTGCCAGTAGTATAGTGGGGGGGCCGACAGGGAAAGCAGAAGCTTTCTTT,CASSIVGGPTGKAEAFF
.,TRBV19,.,TRBJ1-5,TGTGCCAGTGGGAATACAGGGATGATACAGCCCCAGCATTTT,CASGNTGMIQPQHF
TRBD1,TRBV6-5,.,TRBJ2-7,TGTGCCAGCAGTTACCAAAACAGGGGGGTCTACGAGCAGTACTTC,CASSYQNRGVYEQYF
TRBD2,TRBV19,.,TRBJ2-2,TGTGCCAGTAGTTTGGGACTAGCGGGAACCGGGGAGCTGTTTTTT,CASSLGLAGTGELFF
TRBD1,TRBV19,.,TRBJ1-1,TGTGCCAGTAGAAATGGGGGACAGGTGGCTACTGAAGCTTTCTTT,CASRNGGQVATEAFF
.,TRBV10-1,.,TRBJ2-4,TGCGCCAGCAGTGAGTTTAAGATAGCCAAAAACATTCAGTACTTC,CASSEFKIAKNIQYF
.,TRBV27,.,TRBJ2-7,TGTGCCAGCAGTTTTCTCTCCTCAGGGAACGAGCAGTACTTC,CASSFLSSGNEQYF
TRBD2,TRBV7-3,.,TRBJ2-3,TGTGCCAGCAGCTTAAAAGTGCGGCTAGCGGGAGTAAGTGAAGATACGCAGTATTTT,CASSLKVRLAGVSEDTQYF
.,TRBV18,.,TRBJ2-1,TGTGCCAGCTCACCACCCACGGGGTCTTTAGGCAATGAGCAGTTCTTC,CASSPPTGSLGNEQFF
.,TRBV19,.,TRBJ2-3,TGTGCCAGTAGTATAAGTGGGGCGGATACGCAGTATTTT,CASSISGADTQYF
.,TRBV7-9,.,TRBJ1-2,TGTGCCAGCAGCTTAGGGGTTTATGGCTACACCTTC,CASSLGVYGYTF
TRBD1,TRBV20-1,.,TRBJ1-2,TGCCTCCGGACAGGGCTAGATGGCTACACCTTC,CLRTGLDGYTF
TRBD2,TRBV5-1,.,TRBJ2-7,TGCGCCAGCAGCTTGGAGGCTAGCGGGAGCCTCTCCTACGAGCAGTACTTC,CASSLEASGSLSYEQYF
.,TRBV9,.,TRBJ1-5,TGTGCCAGCAGCTCGGTCGGGGAGTTCAATCAGCCCCAGCATTTT,CASSSVGEFNQPQHF
.,TRBV5-4,.,TRBJ1-2,TGTGCCAGCAGCTTGGCGGGGGGGCTAAGATATGGCTACACCTTC,CASSLAGGLRYGYTF
TRBD2,TRBV25-1,.,TRBJ2-5,TGTGCCAGCTCGACTAGCGGGGGGTGGGAGACCCAGTACTTC,CASSTSGGWETQYF
.,TRBV19,.,TRBJ1-1,TGTGCCAGTAGTAGTTTGGCTGGTGAAGCTTTCTTT,CASSSLAGEAFF
.,TRBV7-3,.,TRBJ2-1,TGTGCCAGCAGCTTAAGGGCTAGCGACAATGAGCAGTTCTTC,CASSLRASDNEQFF
.,TRBV4-1,.,TRBJ2-1,TGCGCCAGCAGCCAAGAACGGGGAGACAATGAGCAGTTCTTC,CASSQERGDNEQFF
.,TRBV5-1,.,TRBJ2-1,TGCGCCAGCAGCGCCCTAGAGCGGGCCCCCTACAATGAGCAGTTCTTC,CASSALERAPYNEQFF
TRBD2,TRBV6-5,.,TRBJ2-7,TGTGCCAGCAGTTACTCTAGCGGGAGAGCCTACGAGCAGTACTTC,CASSYSSGRAYEQYF
.,TRBV18,.,TRBJ1-1,TGTGCCAGCTCACCAAATCAGGGGCGTGACACTGAAGCTTTCTTT,CASSPNQGRDTEAFF
TRBD2,TRBV3-1/TRBV3-2,.,TRBJ2-5,TGTGCCAGCAGCCCCCCACTTCCTGACGGGACTAGCATCCCCGGGGCCCAGTACTTC,CASSPPLPDGTSIPGAQYF
TRBD1,TRBV19,.,TRBJ1-2,TGTGCCAGTAGTATAGGACAGGGGCGCGAGTATGGCTACACCTTC,CASSIGQGREYGYTF
TRBD1,TRBV5-5,once,TRBJ2-3,TGTGCCAGCAGCAAACAGGGGGCAAGGTCAGATACGCAGTATTTT,CASSKQGARSDTQYF
TRBD1,TRBV28,.,TRBJ1-5,TGTGCCAGCAGTTTTCAGGGGGCGGGCCATCAGCCCCAGCATTTT,CASSFQGAGHQPQHF
TRBD1,TRBV7-6,.,TRBJ1-6,TGTGCCAGCAGCTTAAGTGGGACAGGAGATAATTCACCCCTCCACTTT,CASSLSGTGDNSPLHF
.,TRBV4-1,.,TRBJ1-5,TGCGCCAGCAGCCAAGGTCCAGGGCCCCAGCATTTT,CASSQGPGPQHF
.,TRBV28,few,TRBJ2-7,TGTGCCAGCAGTTACAGCGCGAGCTCCTACGAGCAGTACTTC,CASSYSASSYEQYF
TRBD1,TRBV5-1,.,TRBJ2-7,TGCGCCAGCAGCACGACAGGGTCGAAACACGAGCAGTACTTC,CASSTTGSKHEQYF
.,TRBV18,.,TRBJ2-7,TGTGCCAGCTCACTCCTTTCACCGGTCAGCTCCTACGAGCAGTACTTC,CASSLLSPVSSYEQYF
.,TRBV4-2,few,TRBJ1-5,TGTGCCAGCAGCACCGACACAGCAAGGGGCAATCAGCCCCAGCATTTT,CASSTDTARGNQPQHF